This T cell receptor beta chain appears in the sequencing data of a study of identical twins. Each CDR3 protein is one row after TCRdb ran MiXCR on the 5' RACE reads. The sample contains about 450,000 distinct CDR3 sequences, approximately 17% of which appear only once. In this sample, this clonotype turned up a few times. Germline CDR1 and CDR2: KGHDR and SFDVKD. V was trimmed by 5 bases and J by 0 bases, leaving 16 bases between them. The CDR3 spans 17 residues. The clonotype comes from a man over 45 in good health. The sequenced sample was naive T cells sorted from blood. The V call is TRBV24-1, the J call TRBJ2-1; D is undetermined. CDR3 amino acids: CATSATEKGFSYNEQFF. The CDR3 coding sequence is TGTGCCACCAGTGCCACGGAGAAGGGTTTCTCCTACAATGAGCAGTTCTTC.